These 32 T cell receptor beta chains share one sample of origin, sequenced in a study of cytomegalovirus exposure and HLA in healthy donors. Vbeta (60) and Jbeta (13) primers were used in the PCR. TCRdb's table, derived via immunoSEQ multiplex PCR, lists solely in-frame clones and lacks some. Of about 150,000 clones detected, roughly 80% appear once; the ten largest clones hold 3% to 4%. The sequenced sample consisted of PBMCs. The receptors here all came from a male donor in good health and CMV-seronegative.

With regard to this clone: One end of the junction fails to match germline, which may point to a read error. V is TRBV5-4 and J is TRBJ1-4; 11 nucleotides match TRBD1. The germline CDR1 and CDR2 sequences are SGHNT and YYREEE (reference sequence). The CDR3 has 18 amino acids. The CDR3 DNA sequence: TGTGCCGGCAGCTTACTCGGGACAGGGGGACCACCGAGGGAAAAACTGTTTTTT. It translates to CAGSLLGTGGPPREKLFF.

The chain couples TRBV6-6 to TRBJ1-1; 10 bases map to TRBD1. V lost 6 bases, J lost 1 base, and 5 bases stayed unmatched. The CDR3 runs 15 residues. Germline values: CDR1 MNHNY, CDR2 SVGAGI (reference sequence). The CDR3 sequence: CASRQRQGANTEAFF. The CDR3 DNA reads as TGTGCCAGCAGGCAAAGACAGGGGGCGAACACTGAAGCTTTCTTT.

The V call is TRBV19, the J call TRBJ1-1; D ambiguous. The germline V gene has CDR1 LNHDA and CDR2 SQIVND (reference sequence). The CDR3 is made up of 13 amino acids. The V and J ends lost 6 bases and 2 bases respectively, with 10 bases between them. CDR3 nucleotide sequence: TGTGCCAGTAGCGAGGGAGGCAACACTGAAGCTTTCTTT. It is translated as CASSEGGNTEAFF.

V usage is TRBV28 and J usage is TRBJ2-5; 8 bases are shared with TRBD1. The germline CDR1 and CDR2 sequences are MDHEN and SYDVKM. Unmatched junction bases numbered 4, after V lost 10 bases and J lost 0 bases. The CDR3 has 13 amino acids. The CDR3, as DNA: TGTGCCACAGGGGGCGGGAACCAAGAGACCCAGTACTTC. Translated: CATGGGNQETQYF.

The V and J genes are TRBV19 and TRBJ2-3; D is perhaps TRBD2 (6 bases). Germline CDR1 and CDR2: LNHDA and SQIVND (reference sequence). Trimming removed 3 bases at V and 2 bases at J, with 15 bases between. This CDR3 spans 16 amino acids. The CDR3, as DNA: TGTGCCAGTAGTATGTCGCGGGGTTACCTCACAGATACGCAGTATTTT. As protein: CASSMSRGYLTDTQYF.

This clone was observed a handful of times. The chain uses TRBV5-6 and TRBJ2-7; 9 bases agree with TRBD1. This CDR3 is 14 amino acids long. Germline V CDR1 and CDR2: SGHDT, YYEEEE. J lost 5 bases, V lost 5 bases, and 8 bases had no gene match. The CDR3 region has the DNA TGTGCCAGCAGTCGCGGGACAGGGTGGCACGAGCAGTACTTC. This translates into CASSRGTGWHEQYF.

The CDR3 loop is CASSVDGTSSYNEQFF. The CDR3 bases are TGTGCCAGCAGCGTAGACGGGACTAGCTCCTACAATGAGCAGTTCTTC. J is TRBJ2-1 and V is TRBV9, with TRBD2 matching 8 bases. Looked up from germline, CDR1 is SGDLS and CDR2 is YYNGEE. CDR3 length: 16 amino acids. V was pared by 0 bases and J by 0 bases, with 2 bases of the junction left unmatched.

The rearrangement links TRBV9 to TRBJ2-3; TRBD1 matches at 8 bases. V gave up 0 bases and J gave up 7 bases; unmatched junction bases: 10. Looked up from germline, CDR1 is SGDLS and CDR2 is YYNGEE. This CDR3 has 16 amino acids. CDR3 sequence (DNA): TGTGCCAGCAGCGTAGAAGGCAGGGGGCGCATTAATACGCAGTATTTT. Its translation: CASSVEGRGRINTQYF.

The rearrangement uses TRBV6-6 and TRBJ2-5; TRBD2 might be the D (6 bases). CDR3 length: 15 residues. Trimming shortened V by 2 bases and J by 2 bases, and 12 bases separated the two germline ends. Germline V gene lookup returns CDR1 MNHNY and CDR2 SVGAGI (reference sequence). The CDR3 is CASSYRRGIQETQYF. CDR3 in DNA: TGTGCCAGCAGTTACCGGCGGGGTATTCAAGAGACCCAGTACTTC.

The genes are TRBV4-1 and TRBJ2-1, with unresolved D. V was trimmed by 2 bases and J by 9 bases, leaving 11 bases between them. This CDR3 contains 13 residues. In germline, CDR1 is MGHRA, CDR2 YSYEKL. The CDR3 sequence is CASSQLWASEQFF. In DNA, the CDR3 is TGCGCCAGCAGCCAACTGTGGGCTTCTGAGCAGTTCTTC.

This clone was seen just once. The chain recombines TRBV19 with TRBJ2-5; D is undetermined. Germline V gene sequence: CDR1 LNHDA, CDR2 SQIVND (reference sequence). This CDR3 is 13 amino acids long. V was shortened by 5 bases and J by 4 bases, with 11 bases between the two germline ends. CDR3 DNA: TGTGCCAGTAGTGAGACATTTGGAGAGACCCAGTACTTC. Translating it yields CASSETFGETQYF.

This rearrangement joins TRBV29-1 to TRBJ2-5, with 10 bases identical to TRBD2. This CDR3 is 16 amino acids long. V dropped 0 bases and J dropped 7; count of bases not matched to a gene: 11. Germline V gene data show CDR1 as SQVTM and CDR2 as ANQGSEA. In DNA form, the CDR3 reads TGCAGCGTTGAAGATCGGCTAGCGGGAGTTGGTGGGACCCAGTACTTC. It codes for CSVEDRLAGVGGTQYF.

The chain recombines TRBV11-2 with TRBJ2-3; no firm D call. The CDR3 totals 18 residues. V was cut by 4 bases and J by 0 bases, with 20 bases left in between. From germline, CDR1 is SGHAT and CDR2 FQNNGV. CDR3 in DNA: TGTGCCAGCAGCTACAGAAAGGTGTGGCGAAGAAGCACAGATACGCAGTATTTT. It translates to CASSYRKVWRRSTDTQYF. The full variable domain, with the rest looked up from reference TRBV11-2 and TRBJ2-3, is EAGVAQSPRYKIIEKRQSVAFWCNPISGHATLYWYQQILGQGPKLLIQFQNNGVVDDSQLPKDRFSAERLKGVDSTLKIQPAKLEDSAVYLCASSYRKVWRRSTDTQYFGPGTRLTVL.

The CDR3 sequence is CASSLVRHSNTEAFF. CDR3 nucleotide sequence: TGTGCCAGCAGCTTAGTGAGACATTCGAACACTGAAGCTTTCTTT. J is TRBJ1-1 and V is TRBV5-8, with D unresolved. Trimming shortened V by 2 bases and J by 1 base, and 12 bases separated the two germline ends. The CDR3 is 15 amino acids. The germline gives CDR1 SGHTS, CDR2 YDEGEE. The full variable domain, completed using reference TRBV5-8 and TRBJ1-1, is EAGVTQSPTHLIKTRGQQATLRCSPISGHTSVYWYQQALGLGLQFLLWYDEGEERNRGNFPPRFSGRQFPNYSSELNVNALELEDSALYLCASSLVRHSNTEAFFGQGTRLTVV.

The chain joins TRBV2 to TRBJ2-5; D perhaps matches TRBD1 (6 bases). Trimming took off 7 bases at V and 11 bases at J, with 23 bases between the two ends. Germline-derived CDR1 and CDR2 are SNHLY and FYNNEI. The CDR3 has 14 residues. In DNA, the CDR3 is TGTGCCAGCATCCCTAGGTCAGGGGAAGGTGGGCAGTACTTC. This encodes CASIPRSGEGGQYF.

The rearrangement uses TRBV5-6 and TRBJ1-1; 9 nucleotides align to TRBD1. V dropped 3 bases and J dropped 0; count of bases not matched to a gene: 15. Germline V gene sequence: CDR1 SGHDT, CDR2 YYEEEE. The length of the CDR3 is 19 residues. The CDR3 sequence is CASSSPEGQGWKMNTEAFF. The CDR3 nucleotides are TGTGCCAGCAGCTCCCCGGAGGGACAGGGATGGAAAATGAACACTGAAGCTTTCTTT.

This clone was seen a few times. The rearrangement joins TRBV30 to TRBJ2-7; tentative D call: TRBD1 (5 bases). The V end lost 1 base, the J end lost 6 bases, and 19 bases lay between the germline ends. CDR1 and CDR2 from the germline V gene are GTSNPN and SVGIG (reference sequence). This CDR3 has 15 amino acids. The CDR3: CAWSGMTVPPLEQYF. In DNA, the CDR3 is TGTGCCTGGAGTGGAATGACAGTTCCCCCTCTCGAGCAGTACTTC.

The count of this clone is one. This chain joins TRBV19 and TRBJ2-5; 9 bases map to TRBD1. The V gene end was trimmed by 5 bases and the J gene end by 3 bases; junction bases not matched to a gene: 7. CDR3 length: 15 residues. CDR1 is LNHDA, CDR2 SQIVND, per germline (reference sequence). The CDR3 region is CASSVQGARKETQYF. Here the CDR3 DNA reads TGTGCCAGTAGTGTACAGGGGGCGCGGAAAGAGACCCAGTACTTC.

The chain links TRBV19 to TRBJ1-2; possible D gene TRBD1, 5 bases. In germline, CDR1 is LNHDA, CDR2 SQIVND (reference sequence). Trimming cost V 3 bases and J 2 bases, with 13 bases left between them. The CDR3 loop spans 15 amino acids. CDR3 residues: CASSIWAGKNYGYTF. The CDR3 DNA reads TGTGCCAGTAGTATCTGGGCAGGGAAGAACTATGGCTACACCTTC.

The V gene is TRBV29-1, the J gene TRBJ2-1; weak D call: TRBD2 (5 bases). CDR3 length: 13 amino acids. CDR1 is SQVTM and CDR2 is ANQGSEA in the germline V gene. V gave up 6 bases and J gave up 9 bases, with 18 bases separating them. CDR3 residues: CSVIKTDYIEQFF. CDR3 DNA: TGCAGCGTGATTAAAACAGACTATATTGAGCAGTTCTTC.

V and J are TRBV30 and TRBJ2-3; D may be TRBD2 (5 bases). This CDR3 has 14 amino acids. CDR1 and CDR2 (germline): GTSNPN, SVGIG (reference sequence). V lost 2 bases and J lost 6, with 15 bases in between. CDR3 sequence (DNA): TGTGCCTGGAGTCCGAGCGGATCAATGGATACGCAGTATTTT. Translation gives CAWSPSGSMDTQYF.

Points on this clone: The germline gene is not matched at one end of the junction; a read error may be the cause. The genes are TRBV5-1 and TRBJ2-3; D perhaps matches TRBD2 (6 bases). Germline CDR1 and CDR2: SGHRS and YFSETQ. This CDR3 spans 15 amino acids. The CDR3 nucleotides read TGCGCCAGCAACTTGGCGGCTAGCGGCACAGATACGCAGTATTTT. Amino acid sequence: CASNLAASGTDTQYF.

This chain uses TRBV5-1 with TRBJ1-4, with TRBD1 matching 7 bases. Germline CDR1 and CDR2: SGHRS and YFSETQ. Unmatched junction bases numbered 2, after V lost 5 bases and J lost 4 bases. CDR3 size: 13 residues. CDR3 coding DNA: TGCGCCAGCAGTCAGGGGGGTAATGAAAAACTGTTTTTT. Translation gives CASSQGGNEKLFF.

The V call is TRBV28, the J call TRBJ2-3; D possibly corresponds to TRBD1 (6 bases). Germline V gives CDR1 MDHEN, CDR2 SYDVKM. This CDR3 region has 15 residues. V lost 5 bases and J 7 bases, leaving 19 bases between the germline ends. CDR3 residues: CASSPTYDRLYTQYF. CDR3 nucleotides: TGTGCCAGCAGTCCGACATACGACAGGTTATATACGCAGTATTTT.

This clone was seen a few times. This chain joins TRBV11-3 and TRBJ2-3; 8 bases are a match to TRBD1. Germline V gene data show CDR1 as SGHNT and CDR2 as YENEEA. With 5 bases clipped from V and 6 bases from J, the junction kept 7 bases outside the gene matches. This CDR3 contains 14 residues. CDR3 sequence reads: CASSPGQGRDTQYF. CDR3 DNA sequence: TGTGCCAGCAGCCCCGGACAGGGACGGGATACGCAGTATTTT. The full variable domain, completed using reference TRBV11-3 and TRBJ2-3, is EAGVVQSPRYKIIEKKQPVAFWCNPISGHNTLYWYLQNLGQGPELLIRYENEEAVDDSQLPKDRFSAERLKGVDSTLKIQPAELGDSAVYLCASSPGQGRDTQYFGPGTRLTVL.

The V gene is TRBV29-1, the J gene TRBJ2-1; 9 positions agree with TRBD2. Germline CDR1 SQVTM, CDR2 ANQGSEA. This CDR3 comprises 16 residues. J gave up 6 bases and V 4 bases, and 13 bases lay outside the gene matches. The CDR3: CSVVNPARGGLNEQFF. In DNA, the CDR3 is TGCAGCGTTGTAAATCCGGCGCGGGGGGGCCTCAATGAGCAGTTCTTC.

J is TRBJ1-2 and V is TRBV9; 8 nucleotides align to TRBD1. The CDR3 is 15 residues long. After removal of 4 bases from V and 3 bases from J, the junction contained 8 bases not matched to a gene. Germline V gives CDR1 SGDLS, CDR2 YYNGEE. The CDR3 coding sequence is TGTGCCAGCAGCACCCGACAGGGGAGGGACTATGGCTACACCTTC. Its translation is CASSTRQGRDYGYTF.

As DNA, the CDR3 is TGTGCCAGCATCGCGGCGGGGGGGGCCTACGAGCAGTACTTC. This sequence encodes CASIAAGGAYEQYF. The chain joins TRBV6-4 to TRBJ2-7, with TRBD2 matching 9 bases. The trim removed 7 bases at V and 2 bases at J, leaving 6 bases unmatched. Germline V lookup: CDR1 MRHNA, CDR2 SNTAGT. This CDR3 comprises 14 residues.

This chain uses TRBV19 with TRBJ1-2; D may be TRBD1 (6 bases). V lost 7 bases and J lost 7, with 22 bases in between. Looked up from germline, CDR1 is LNHDA and CDR2 is SQIVND (reference sequence). The CDR3 is 15 residues long. The CDR3 here is CASNPDSWDYGGYTF. CDR3 sequence (DNA): TGTGCCAGTAACCCGGACAGTTGGGACTATGGTGGCTACACCTTC. The entire variable domain, with the rest obtained from reference TRBV19 and TRBJ1-2, is as follows: DGGITQSPKYLFRKEGQNVTLSCEQNLNHDAMYWYRQDPGQGLRLIYYSQIVNDFQKGDIAEGYSVSREKKESFPLTVTSAQKNPTAFYLCASNPDSWDYGGYTFGSGTRLTVV.

This clone was counted once. The genes are TRBV5-8 and TRBJ2-5; 12 bases match TRBD2. The CDR3 consists of 18 residues. J gave up 3 bases and V 0 bases, and 9 bases lay outside the gene matches. The V gene's germline CDR1 is SGHTS and CDR2 YDEGEE. For the CDR3, the DNA is TGTGCCAGCAGCTTGGCCCTTGAACTAGCGGGGGGAGAAGAGACCCAGTACTTC. As protein: CASSLALELAGGEETQYF.

This clone was counted between two and nine times. J is TRBJ1-2 and V is TRBV7-6; TRBD1 matches at 7 bases. This CDR3 spans 15 amino acids. The V segment lost 1 base and the J segment 7 bases; nucleotides outside the gene matches: 9. Germline V gives CDR1 SGHVS, CDR2 FNYEAQ. CDR3 loop: CASSLVQGGEFGYTF. CDR3 nucleotides: TGTGCCAGCAGCTTAGTGCAGGGGGGAGAGTTTGGCTACACCTTC.

The chain is built from TRBV11-2 and TRBJ1-1; 8 positions agree with TRBD1. Germline assignment: CDR1 SGHAT and CDR2 FQNNGV. CDR3 length: 16 residues. With 5 bases clipped from V and 4 bases from J, the junction kept 12 bases outside the gene matches. CDR3 sequence (DNA): TGTGCCAGCAGCCCCTGGGGACAGGAGACAGGCACTGAAGCTTTCTTT. It encodes CASSPWGQETGTEAFF.